This T cell receptor beta chain originates from a study of blood T cell repertoires in COVID-19. Across the study: Sources were T cells, B-cell-depleted T cells, or PBMCs; the material itself was cDNA or gDNA.

Source study methods: It was from reference gene primer amplification that nucleated cell counts were estimated. Libraries were prepared by immunoSEQ multiplex PCR; TCRdb keeps only in-frame clonotypes and omits some of them. For V, J and clone size, that table is used; D and trimming come from the DNA. The sample contains some 130,000 clones, 85% of which appear only once. This CDR3 has 16 residues. V was clipped by 0 bases and J by 1 base, with 9 bases between them. From germline, CDR1 is KGHSH and CDR2 LQKENI. The chain uses TRBV18 and TRBJ2-2, with D perhaps TRBD1 (5 bases). The receptor was isolated from an elderly man with acute or convalescent COVID-19. The sequencing sample was made of peripheral blood. Here the CDR3 DNA reads TGTGCCAGCTCACCACCCGTGCAGGGGAACACCGGGGAGCTGTTTTTT. Encoded protein: CASSPPVQGNTGELFF.